The present entry profiles one TCR beta chain with its context. Its antigen is unknown. The sample is drawn from a study of T-cell memory formation after mild COVID-19. Study in general: Largely, TCR clusters stayed within a single donor. Study results and caveats: Clones contracting over day 15 to 85 were CD4/CD8 balanced, with later expanders leaning CD4+.

TCRdb analysed the 5' RACE reads with MiXCR anew, one entry per CDR3 protein. This table holds 55,000 to 75,000 distinct CDR3 sequences, roughly 25% found once. Germline loops: CDR1 MNHEY, CDR2 SMNVEV (reference sequence). CDR3 length equals 11 residues. V was shortened by 8 bases and J by 8 bases, with 12 bases between the two germline ends. The rearrangement links TRBV27 to TRBJ1-2; no reliable D call. Sequenced sample: PBMCs or a T cell subset sorted from them (not recorded which). The sequence was collected from a man aged 18 to 35 who had mild COVID-19 (a few samples of this study predate the infection). Cell type and time point are not known. CDR3 in amino acids: CASGLGGGYTF. The DNA for the CDR3 is TGTGCCAGCGGCCTGGGTGGAGGCTACACCTTC.